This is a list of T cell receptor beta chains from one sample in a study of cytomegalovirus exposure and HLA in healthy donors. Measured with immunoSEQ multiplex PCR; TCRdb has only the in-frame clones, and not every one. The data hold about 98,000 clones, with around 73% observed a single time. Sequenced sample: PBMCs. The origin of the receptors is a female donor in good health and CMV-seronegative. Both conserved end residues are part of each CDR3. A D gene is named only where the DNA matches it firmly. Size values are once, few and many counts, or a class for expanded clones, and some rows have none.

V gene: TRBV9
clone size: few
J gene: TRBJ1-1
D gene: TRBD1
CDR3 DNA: TGTGCCAGCAGCGTAGTCCGGGGACAGGACACTGAAGCTTTCTTT
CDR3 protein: CASSVVRGQDTEAFF

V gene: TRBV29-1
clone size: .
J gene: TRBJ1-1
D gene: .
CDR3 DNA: TGCAGCGTACCACGGGGGGAGTCCACTGAAGCTTTCTTT
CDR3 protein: CSVPRGESTEAFF

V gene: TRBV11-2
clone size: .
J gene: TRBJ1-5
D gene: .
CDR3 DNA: TGTGCCAGCAGCTCAACTTATGATCAGCCCCAGCATTTT
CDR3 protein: CASSSTYDQPQHF

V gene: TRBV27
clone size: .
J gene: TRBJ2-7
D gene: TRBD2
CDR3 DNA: TGTGCCAGCAGGGCCGCCCCCGGGACTAGCTCCTACGAGCAGTACTTC
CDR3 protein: CASRAAPGTSSYEQYF

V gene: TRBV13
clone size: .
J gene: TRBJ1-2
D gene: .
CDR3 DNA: TGTGCCAGCAGCGGGTCCGACAGCCCTAACGCCTATGGCTACACCTTC
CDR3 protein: CASSGSDSPNAYGYTF

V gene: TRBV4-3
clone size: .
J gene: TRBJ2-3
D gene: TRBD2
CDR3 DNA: TGCGCCAGCAGCCAAGGATCCGGGACTATCTATAGCACAGATACGCAGTATTTT
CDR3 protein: CASSQGSGTIYSTDTQYF

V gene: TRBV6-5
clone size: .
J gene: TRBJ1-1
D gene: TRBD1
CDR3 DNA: TGTGCCACCAACAGGGGAGGAAACACTGAAGCTTTCTTT
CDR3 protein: CATNRGGNTEAFF

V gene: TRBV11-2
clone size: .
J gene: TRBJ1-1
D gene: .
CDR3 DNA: TGTGCCAGCAGCTTAGTTGGGTCGGGGGACACTGAAGCTTTCTTT
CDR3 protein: CASSLVGSGDTEAFF

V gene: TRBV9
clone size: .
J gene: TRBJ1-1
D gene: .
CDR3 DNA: TGTGCCAGCAGCGAGGGGGGGGGCACTGAAGCTTTCTTT
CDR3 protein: CASSEGGGTEAFF

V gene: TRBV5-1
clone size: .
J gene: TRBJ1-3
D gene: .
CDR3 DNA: TGCGCCAGCAGCTTGTCAGGGGCGAACACCATATATTTT
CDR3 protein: CASSLSGANTIYF

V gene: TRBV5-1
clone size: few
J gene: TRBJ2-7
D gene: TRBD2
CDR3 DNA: TGCGCCAGCAGTTCAACCCCGGGACTAGCGGCCTACGAGCAGTACTTC
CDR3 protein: CASSSTPGLAAYEQYF

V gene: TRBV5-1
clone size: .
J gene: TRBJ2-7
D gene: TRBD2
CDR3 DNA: TGCGCCAGCAGCTCCAGGGCGGGAGGGGGGGAGCAGTACTTC
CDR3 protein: CASSSRAGGGEQYF

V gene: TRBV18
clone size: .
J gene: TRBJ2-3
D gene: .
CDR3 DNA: TGTGCCAGCTCACCACAACAGCGGCCAGATACGCAGTATTTT
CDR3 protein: CASSPQQRPDTQYF